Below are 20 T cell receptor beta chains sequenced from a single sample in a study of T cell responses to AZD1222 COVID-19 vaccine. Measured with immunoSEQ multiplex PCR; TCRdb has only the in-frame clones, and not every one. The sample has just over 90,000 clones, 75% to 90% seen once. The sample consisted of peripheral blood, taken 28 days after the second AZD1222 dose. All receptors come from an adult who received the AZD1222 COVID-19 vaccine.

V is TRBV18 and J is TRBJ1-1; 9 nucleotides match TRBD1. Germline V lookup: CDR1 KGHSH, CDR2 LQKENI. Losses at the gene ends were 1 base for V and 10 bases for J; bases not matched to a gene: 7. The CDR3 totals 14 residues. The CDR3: CASSPRDRVDAAFF. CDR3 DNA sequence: TGTGCCAGCTCACCACGGGACAGGGTCGACGCAGCTTTCTTT.

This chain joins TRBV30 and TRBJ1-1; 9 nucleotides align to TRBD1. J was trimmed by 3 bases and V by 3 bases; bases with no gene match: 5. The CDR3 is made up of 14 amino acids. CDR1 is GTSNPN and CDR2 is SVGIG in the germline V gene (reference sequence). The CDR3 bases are TGTGCCTGGAGCGTAAGGACAGGGGACACTGAAGCTTTCTTT. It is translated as CAWSVRTGDTEAFF.

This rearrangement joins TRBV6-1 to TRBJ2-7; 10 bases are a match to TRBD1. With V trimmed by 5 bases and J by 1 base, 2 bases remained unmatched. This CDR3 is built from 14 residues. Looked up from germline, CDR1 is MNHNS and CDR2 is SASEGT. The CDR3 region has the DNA TGTGCCAGCAGTAGACAGGGGGCGTCCTACGAGCAGTACTTC. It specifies CASSRQGASYEQYF.

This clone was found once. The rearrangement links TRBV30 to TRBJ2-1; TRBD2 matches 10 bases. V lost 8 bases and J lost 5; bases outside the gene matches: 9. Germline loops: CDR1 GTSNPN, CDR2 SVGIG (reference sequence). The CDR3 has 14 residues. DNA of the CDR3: TGTGCCATCCAGACTAGCGGGTTCAACAATGAGCAGTTCTTC. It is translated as CAIQTSGFNNEQFF.

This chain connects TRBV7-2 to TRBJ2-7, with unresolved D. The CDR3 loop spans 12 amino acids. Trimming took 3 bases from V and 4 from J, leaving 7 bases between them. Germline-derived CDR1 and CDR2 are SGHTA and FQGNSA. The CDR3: CASSLSGYEQYF. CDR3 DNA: TGTGCCAGCAGCTTGAGTGGTTACGAGCAGTACTTC. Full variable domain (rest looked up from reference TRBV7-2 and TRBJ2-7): GAGVSQSPSNKVTEKGKDVELRCDPISGHTALYWYRQSLGQGLEFLIYFQGNSAPDKSGLPSDRFSAERTGGSVSTLTIQRTQQEDSAVYLCASSLSGYEQYFGPGTRLTVT.

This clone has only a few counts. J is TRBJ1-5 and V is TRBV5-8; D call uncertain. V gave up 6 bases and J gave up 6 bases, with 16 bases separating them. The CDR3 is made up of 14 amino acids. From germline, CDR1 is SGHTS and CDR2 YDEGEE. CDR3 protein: CASTPFLKGQPQHF. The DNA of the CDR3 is TGTGCCAGCACCCCGTTCTTAAAGGGTCAGCCCCAGCATTTT.

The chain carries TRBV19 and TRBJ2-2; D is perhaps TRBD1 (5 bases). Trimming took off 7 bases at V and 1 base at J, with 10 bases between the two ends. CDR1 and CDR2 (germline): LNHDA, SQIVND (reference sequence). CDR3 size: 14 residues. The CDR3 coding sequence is TGTGCCAGTAACGGCCAGGGGAACACCGGGGAGCTGTTTTTT. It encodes CASNGQGNTGELFF.

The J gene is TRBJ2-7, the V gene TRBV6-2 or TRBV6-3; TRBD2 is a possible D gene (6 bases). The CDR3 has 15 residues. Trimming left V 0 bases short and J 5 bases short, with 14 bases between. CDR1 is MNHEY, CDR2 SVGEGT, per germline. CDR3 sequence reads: CASSYSSGGLNEQYF. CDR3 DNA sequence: TGTGCCAGCAGTTACTCGAGTGGAGGGTTGAACGAGCAGTACTTC.

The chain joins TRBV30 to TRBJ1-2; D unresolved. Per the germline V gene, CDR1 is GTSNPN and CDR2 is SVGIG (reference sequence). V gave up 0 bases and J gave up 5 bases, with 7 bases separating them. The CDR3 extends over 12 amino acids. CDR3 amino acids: CAWSVSEYGYTF. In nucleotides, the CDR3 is TGTGCCTGGAGTGTGTCCGAGTATGGCTACACCTTC.

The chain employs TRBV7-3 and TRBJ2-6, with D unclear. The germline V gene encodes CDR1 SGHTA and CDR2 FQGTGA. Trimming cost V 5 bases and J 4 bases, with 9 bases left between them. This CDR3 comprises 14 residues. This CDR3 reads CASSPSIGANVLTF. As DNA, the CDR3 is TGTGCCAGCAGCCCAAGTATAGGGGCCAACGTCCTGACTTTC. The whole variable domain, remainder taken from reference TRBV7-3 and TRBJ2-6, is GAGVSQTPSNKVTEKGKYVELRCDPISGHTALYWYRQSLGQGPEFLIYFQGTGAADDSGLPNDRFFAVRPEGSVSTLKIQRTERGDSAVYLCASSPSIGANVLTFGAGSRLTVL.

The chain's CDR3 is CASSLGGNTEAFF. The CDR3 region has the DNA TGTGCCAGCAGCTTAGGGGGTAACACTGAAGCTTTCTTT. The chain couples TRBV11-2 to TRBJ1-1; D unresolved. Trimming pared 1 base from V and 2 bases from J, leaving 5 bases between. The CDR3 consists of 13 residues. Looked up from germline, CDR1 is SGHAT and CDR2 is FQNNGV.

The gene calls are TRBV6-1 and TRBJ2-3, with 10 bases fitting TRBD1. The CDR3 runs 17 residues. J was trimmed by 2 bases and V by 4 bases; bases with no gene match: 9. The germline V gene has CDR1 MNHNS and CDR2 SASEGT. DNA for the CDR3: TGTGCCAGCAGTGTGGACAGGGGGGGTTCCTACACAGATACGCAGTATTTT. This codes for CASSVDRGGSYTDTQYF.

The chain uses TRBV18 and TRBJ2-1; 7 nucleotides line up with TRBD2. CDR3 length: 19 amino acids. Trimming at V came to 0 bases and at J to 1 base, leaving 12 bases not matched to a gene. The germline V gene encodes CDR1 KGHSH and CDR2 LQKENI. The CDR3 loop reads CASSPPWSRTSISYNEQFF. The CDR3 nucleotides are TGTGCCAGCTCACCACCTTGGTCGAGGACTAGTATATCCTACAATGAGCAGTTCTTC.

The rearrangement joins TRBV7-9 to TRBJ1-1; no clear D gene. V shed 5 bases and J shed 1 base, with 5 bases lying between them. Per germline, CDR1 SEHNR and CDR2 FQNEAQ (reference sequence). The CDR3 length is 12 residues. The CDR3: CASSRTNTEAFF. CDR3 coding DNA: TGTGCCAGCAGCCGGACGAACACTGAAGCTTTCTTT.

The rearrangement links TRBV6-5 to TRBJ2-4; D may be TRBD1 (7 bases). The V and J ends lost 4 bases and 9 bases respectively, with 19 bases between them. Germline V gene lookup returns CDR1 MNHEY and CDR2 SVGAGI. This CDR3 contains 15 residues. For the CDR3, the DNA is TGTGCCAGCAGTTTCGAGGGGGCGGGGTGGGGCATTCAGTACTTC. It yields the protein CASSFEGAGWGIQYF.

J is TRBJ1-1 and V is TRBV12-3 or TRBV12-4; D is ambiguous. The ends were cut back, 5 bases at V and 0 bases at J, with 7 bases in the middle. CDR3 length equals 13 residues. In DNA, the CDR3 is TGTGCCAGCAGTCCCCACATGAACACTGAAGCTTTCTTT. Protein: CASSPHMNTEAFF.

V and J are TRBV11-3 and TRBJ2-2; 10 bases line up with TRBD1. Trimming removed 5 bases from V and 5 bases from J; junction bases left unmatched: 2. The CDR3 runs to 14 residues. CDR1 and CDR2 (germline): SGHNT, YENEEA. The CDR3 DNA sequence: TGTGCCAGCAGCCCGGGACAGGGGACCGGGGAGCTGTTTTTT. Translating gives CASSPGQGTGELFF.

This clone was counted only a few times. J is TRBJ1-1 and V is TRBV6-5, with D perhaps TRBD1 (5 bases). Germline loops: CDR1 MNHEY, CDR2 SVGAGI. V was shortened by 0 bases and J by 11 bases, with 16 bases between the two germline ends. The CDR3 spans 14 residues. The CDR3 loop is CASSYSLSLEGAFF. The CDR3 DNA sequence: TGTGCCAGCAGTTACTCCCTATCCCTTGAGGGGGCTTTCTTT.

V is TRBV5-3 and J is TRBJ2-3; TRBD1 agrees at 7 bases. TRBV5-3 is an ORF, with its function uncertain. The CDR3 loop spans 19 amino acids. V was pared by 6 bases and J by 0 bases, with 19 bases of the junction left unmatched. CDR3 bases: TGTGCCAGAATTTCCCCGAGTTTAGGTAGGGACAGTAGCACAGATACGCAGTATTTT. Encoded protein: CARISPSLGRDSSTDTQYF.

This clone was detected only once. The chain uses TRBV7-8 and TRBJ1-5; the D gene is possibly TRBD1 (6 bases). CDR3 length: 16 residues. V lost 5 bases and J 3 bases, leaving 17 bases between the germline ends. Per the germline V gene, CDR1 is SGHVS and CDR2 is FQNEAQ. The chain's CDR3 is CASSQNDRSYNQPQHF. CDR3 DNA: TGTGCCAGCAGCCAAAACGACAGGTCTTACAATCAGCCCCAGCATTTT. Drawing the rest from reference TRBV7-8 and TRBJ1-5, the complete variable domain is GAGVSQSPRYKVAKRGQDVALRCDPISGHVSLFWYQQALGQGPEFLTYFQNEAQLDKSGLPSDRFFAERPEGSVSTLKIQRTQQEDSAVYLCASSQNDRSYNQPQHFGDGTRLSIL.